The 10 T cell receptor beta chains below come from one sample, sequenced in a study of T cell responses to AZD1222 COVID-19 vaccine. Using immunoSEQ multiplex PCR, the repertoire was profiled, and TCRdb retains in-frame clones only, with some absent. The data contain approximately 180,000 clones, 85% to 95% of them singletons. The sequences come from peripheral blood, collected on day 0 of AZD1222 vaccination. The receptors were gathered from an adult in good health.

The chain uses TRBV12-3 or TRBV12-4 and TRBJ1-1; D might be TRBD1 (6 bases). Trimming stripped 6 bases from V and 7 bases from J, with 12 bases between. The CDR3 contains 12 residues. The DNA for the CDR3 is TGTGCCAGCAGCCTCGGACAGATTGAAGCTTTCTTT. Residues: CASSLGQIEAFF.

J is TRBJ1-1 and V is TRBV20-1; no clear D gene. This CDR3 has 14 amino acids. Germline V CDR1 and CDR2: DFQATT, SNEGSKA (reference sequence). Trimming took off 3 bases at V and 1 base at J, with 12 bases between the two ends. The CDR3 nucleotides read TGCAGTGCTAGTAAGGCGGACTCGAACACTGAAGCTTTCTTT. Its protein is CSASKADSNTEAFF.

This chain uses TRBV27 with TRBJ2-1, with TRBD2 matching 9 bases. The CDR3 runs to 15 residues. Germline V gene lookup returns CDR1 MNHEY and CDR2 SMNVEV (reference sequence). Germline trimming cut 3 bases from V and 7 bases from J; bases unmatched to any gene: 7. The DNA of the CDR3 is TGTGCCAGCAGTTTCGTGGGGCTAGCGGGAAATGAGCAGTTCTTC. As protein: CASSFVGLAGNEQFF.

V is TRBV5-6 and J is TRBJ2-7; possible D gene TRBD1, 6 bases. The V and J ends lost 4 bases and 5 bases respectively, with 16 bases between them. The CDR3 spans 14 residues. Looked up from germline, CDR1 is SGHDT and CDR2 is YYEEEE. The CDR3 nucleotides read TGTGCCAGCAGCCCGGACAGTCTTGGAAACGAGCAGTACTTC. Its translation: CASSPDSLGNEQYF. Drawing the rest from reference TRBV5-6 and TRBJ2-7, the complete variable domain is DAGVTQSPTHLIKTRGQQVTLRCSPKSGHDTVSWYQQALGQGPQFIFQYYEEEERQRGNFPDRFSGHQFPNYSSELNVNALLLGDSALYLCASSPDSLGNEQYFGPGTRLTVT.

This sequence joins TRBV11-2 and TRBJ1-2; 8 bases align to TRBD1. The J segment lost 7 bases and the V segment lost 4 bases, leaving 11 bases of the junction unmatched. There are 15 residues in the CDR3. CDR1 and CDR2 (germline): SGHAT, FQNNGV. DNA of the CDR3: TGTGCCAGCAGCTCAGCCGGACAGGGAAGGTCTGGCTACACCTTC. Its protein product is CASSSAGQGRSGYTF.

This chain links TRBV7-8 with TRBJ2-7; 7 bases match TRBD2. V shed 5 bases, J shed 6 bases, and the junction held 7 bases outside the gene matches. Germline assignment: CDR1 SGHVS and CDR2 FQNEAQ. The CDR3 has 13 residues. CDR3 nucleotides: TGTGCCAGCAGCCCACTAGCGTGGGGCGAGCAGTACTTC. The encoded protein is CASSPLAWGEQYF.

CDR3 region: CASSLRTGGSSGANVLTF. For the CDR3, the DNA is TGTGCCAGCAGCCTCAGGACAGGGGGTTCCTCTGGGGCCAACGTCCTGACTTTC. The V and J genes are TRBV3-1 (or the pseudogene TRBV3-2) and TRBJ2-6; 10 nucleotides match TRBD1. The CDR3 runs to 18 residues. J gave up 0 bases and V 4 bases, and 6 bases lay outside the gene matches. The V gene's germline CDR1 is LGHDT and CDR2 YNNKEL (reference sequence).

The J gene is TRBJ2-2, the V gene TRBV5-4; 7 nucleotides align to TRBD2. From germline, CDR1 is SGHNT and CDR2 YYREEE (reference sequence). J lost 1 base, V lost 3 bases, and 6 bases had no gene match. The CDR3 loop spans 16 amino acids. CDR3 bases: TGTGCCAGCAGCTCCTTGACTAGCCTGAACACCGGGGAGCTGTTTTTT. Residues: CASSSLTSLNTGELFF. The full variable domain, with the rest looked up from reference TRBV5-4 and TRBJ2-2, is ETGVTQSPTHLIKTRGQQVTLRCSSQSGHNTVSWYQQALGQGPQFIFQYYREEENGRGNFPPRFSGLQFPNYSSELNVNALELDDSALYLCASSSLTSLNTGELFFGEGSRLTVL.

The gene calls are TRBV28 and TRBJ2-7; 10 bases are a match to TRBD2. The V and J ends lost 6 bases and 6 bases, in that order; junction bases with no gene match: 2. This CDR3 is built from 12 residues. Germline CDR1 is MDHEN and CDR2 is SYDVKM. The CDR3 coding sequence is TGTGCCAGCAGCCTAGCGGGGGCCGAGCAGTACGTC. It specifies CASSLAGAEQYV.

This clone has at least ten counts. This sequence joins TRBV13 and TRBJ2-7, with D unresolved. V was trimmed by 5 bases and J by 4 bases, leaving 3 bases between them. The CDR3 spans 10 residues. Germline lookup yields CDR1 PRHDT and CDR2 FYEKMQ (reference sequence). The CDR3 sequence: CASSGYEQYV. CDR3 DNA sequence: TGTGCCAGCAGCGGGTACGAGCAGTACGTC.